The rows below give T cell receptor beta chains drawn from one sample of a study of blood T cell repertoires in COVID-19. This table comes from immunoSEQ multiplex PCR, and its TCRdb copy is limited to in-frame clones, with some not included. The data show 250,000 or so clones, roughly four fifths seen once. Source material: PBMCs or T cells enriched from blood (not recorded which). The source is a man between 60 and 70 years old who had recovered from COVID-19. Both conserved end residues are part of each CDR3. A D gene is named only where the DNA matches it firmly. Clone size is given for some rows only: seen once, a few or many times, or a class if the clone is expanded.

D	V	size	J	DNA	CDR3
TRBD1	TRBV6-2/TRBV6-3	NA	TRBJ2-5	TGTGCCAGCAGTACTCAGACAGGGTCGAAGGAGACCCAGTACTTC	CASSTQTGSKETQYF
TRBD1	TRBV7-9	NA	TRBJ2-3	TGTGCCAGCAGCTATACGACAGGGACAGATACGCAGTATTTT	CASSYTTGTDTQYF
NA	TRBV10-3	NA	TRBJ1-2	TGTGCCATCAGTGAGTCGACTATTGCGGCCGCCACACGATATGGCTACACCTTC	CAISESTIAAATRYGYTF
NA	TRBV30	NA	TRBJ1-1	TGTGCCTGGAAAACCAAACGTGGCATCATGAACACTGAAGCTTTCTTT	CAWKTKRGIMNTEAFF
NA	TRBV19	NA	TRBJ1-1	TGTGCCAGTAGTATGGACATTTCGAACACTGAAGCTTTCTTT	CASSMDISNTEAFF
NA	TRBV5-1	NA	TRBJ1-3	TGCGCCAGCAGCCTAGCCGGGACAACTGGAAACACCATATATTTT	CASSLAGTTGNTIYF
TRBD2	TRBV27	once	TRBJ2-1	TGTGCCAGCAGTCCTCGGGGAGGGTGGTCCTACAATGAGCAGTTCTTC	CASSPRGGWSYNEQFF
NA	TRBV18	NA	TRBJ1-4	TGTGCCAGCTCACCAGGGACGGGAGATGAAAAACTGTTTTTT	CASSPGTGDEKLFF
NA	TRBV4-2	once	TRBJ1-2	TGTGCCAGCAGCCAAGTTCCGGGGTTCTATGGCTACACCTTC	CASSQVPGFYGYTF
NA	TRBV9	few	TRBJ2-3	TGTGCCAGCAGCTCCTCGGACTCTGTCACAGATACGCAGTATTTT	CASSSSDSVTDTQYF
NA	TRBV18	NA	TRBJ2-2	TGTGCCAGCAAGACGGGGAACACCGGGGAGCTGTTTTTT	CASKTGNTGELFF
TRBD1	TRBV5-1	NA	TRBJ2-7	TGCGCCAGCAGCCTCGGGACAGCTGTGTACGAGCAGTACTTC	CASSLGTAVYEQYF
TRBD1	TRBV6-6	NA	TRBJ1-5	TGTGCCAGCAGTTCCCGGACAGGGGCCCACAATCAGCCCCAGCATTTT	CASSSRTGAHNQPQHF
NA	TRBV7-2	NA	TRBJ1-1	TGTGCCAGCAGCTTAGCGCCCGTGGGGTACGGGATGAACACTGAAGCTTTCTTT	CASSLAPVGYGMNTEAFF
NA	TRBV5-6	NA	TRBJ1-1	TGTGCCAGCAGCTTGGCAGGGGCCCGGGGTCTTCTGAACACTGAAGCTTTCTTT	CASSLAGARGLLNTEAFF
NA	TRBV11-3	few	TRBJ1-1	TGTGCCAGCAGCCCCCGGGAAGGGAAGAACACTGAAGCTTTCTTT	CASSPREGKNTEAFF
NA	TRBV7-9	NA	TRBJ2-3	TGTGCCAGCAGTCGGGGTTCACTAGCAACAGATACGCAGTATTTT	CASSRGSLATDTQYF
NA	TRBV7-2	NA	TRBJ2-7	TGTGCCAGCAGCTTGTCAGGGGTAGTGACGCAGTACTTC	CASSLSGVVTQYF
TRBD2	TRBV19	once	TRBJ2-1	TGTGCCAGTAGTATAGGGGGCGGGGGTGCTTACAATGAGCAGTTCTTC	CASSIGGGGAYNEQFF
NA	TRBV5-1	NA	TRBJ1-6	TGCGCCAGCAGCTTGAGCCGGGGGAATTCACCCCTCCACTTT	CASSLSRGNSPLHF
NA	TRBV7-9	NA	TRBJ1-2	TGTGCCAGCAGCTTATCCCAGGGGACCTATGGCTACACCTTC	CASSLSQGTYGYTF
NA	TRBV5-1	NA	TRBJ1-2	TGCGCCAGCAGCTTGGGAAACAGGGACGCGGATGGCTACACCTTC	CASSLGNRDADGYTF
NA	TRBV2	NA	TRBJ1-1	TGTGCCAGCAGTGAAATACTTAACCAGGGAGCTTTCTTT	CASSEILNQGAFF
TRBD1	TRBV19	NA	TRBJ1-1	TGTGCCAGTACGACAGGGGGCTACGGGGAAGCTTTCTTT	CASTTGGYGEAFF
NA	TRBV29-1	NA	TRBJ2-7	TGCAGCGTGAGTGAGACCTACGAGCAGTACTTC	CSVSETYEQYF
TRBD1	TRBV6-6	NA	TRBJ2-1	TGTGCCACGGAGGGGGGGACAGGGGGTTCCTACAATGAGCAGTTCTTC	CATEGGTGGSYNEQFF
TRBD1	TRBV12-3/TRBV12-4	NA	TRBJ2-5	TGTGCCAGCAGGCCAGGGGGATGGGGGACCCAGTACTTC	CASRPGGWGTQYF
TRBD2	TRBV18	NA	TRBJ2-1	TGTGCCAGCTCACGGTCCACCGGGACTAGAGTCCTGTTCTTC	CASSRSTGTRVLFF
NA	TRBV11-2	NA	TRBJ2-6	TGTGCCAGCAGCTTGTGGCTGTCTGGGGCCAACGTCCTGACTTTC	CASSLWLSGANVLTF
NA	TRBV5-4	NA	TRBJ1-6	TGTGCCAGCAGCTTGGCAGGGGTGAATTCACCCCTCCACTTT	CASSLAGVNSPLHF
TRBD2	TRBV9	NA	TRBJ2-5	TGTGCCAGCAGCGTAGACAGCGGGGGGGCGGGAGAGACCCAGTACTTC	CASSVDSGGAGETQYF
TRBD1	TRBV27	NA	TRBJ2-7	TGTGCCAGCAGTCAAAGGACAGGGCCTTGGGAGCAGTACTTC	CASSQRTGPWEQYF
NA	TRBV19	NA	TRBJ1-5	TGTGCCAGTAGTCCCCCGGGTAATCAGCCCCAGCATTTT	CASSPPGNQPQHF
NA	TRBV6-5	once	TRBJ1-2	TGTGCCAGCAGCCAAAGGACAGTTAGCTATGGCTACACCTTC	CASSQRTVSYGYTF
NA	TRBV9	few	TRBJ2-2	TGTGCCAGCAACGGGGCTCGGGGCGGGGCAAACACCGGGGAGCTGTTTTTT	CASNGARGGANTGELFF
NA	TRBV12-3/TRBV12-4	once	TRBJ2-5	TGTGCCAGCAGGCAGCGGGAGACCCAGTACTTC	CASRQRETQYF
NA	TRBV5-1	NA	TRBJ1-1	TGCGCCAGCAGCTTGGCTTACGGGAACACTGAAGCTTTCTTT	CASSLAYGNTEAFF
NA	TRBV10-3	NA	TRBJ1-6	TGTGCCATCAGTGATATCGGGGGAGCGAATTCACCCCTCCACTTT	CAISDIGGANSPLHF
TRBD1	TRBV19	NA	TRBJ2-5	TGTGCCAGTAGGGCACAGGGGGGTATCGAGACCCAGTACTTC	CASRAQGGIETQYF
NA	TRBV7-2	NA	TRBJ1-3	TGTGCCAGCAGCTTCAACAGAGACTCTGGAAACACCATATATTTT	CASSFNRDSGNTIYF
NA	TRBV4-2	few	TRBJ2-5	TGTGCCAGCAGCCAAGATTGGCAGGCACAAGAGACCCAGTACTTC	CASSQDWQAQETQYF
TRBD2	TRBV11-2	NA	TRBJ2-3	TGTGCCAGCAGCAAGCTAGCGGGGGGAACAGATACGCAGTATTTT	CASSKLAGGTDTQYF
TRBD2	TRBV19	NA	TRBJ2-7	TGTGCCAGTAGCCGCTTTGTAGCGGGGATCTACGAGCAGTACTTC	CASSRFVAGIYEQYF
NA	TRBV5-4	NA	TRBJ2-7	TGTGCCAGCAGCCCCCCGCGGGGAGGGCAGGGGTCCTACGAGCAGTACTTC	CASSPPRGGQGSYEQYF
TRBD1	TRBV11-2	NA	TRBJ1-6	TGTGCCAGCAGCACAGGGGCCGGGAATTCACCCCTCCACTTT	CASSTGAGNSPLHF
NA	TRBV6-5	NA	TRBJ2-3	TGTGCCAGCAGTCCCTCCCTAGGCGGTACGCAGTATTTT	CASSPSLGGTQYF
NA	TRBV7-3	NA	TRBJ2-5	TGTGCCAGCAGCTTAGGCAGGGATCTAGGAGAGACCCAGTACTTC	CASSLGRDLGETQYF
NA	TRBV19	once	TRBJ2-3	TGTGCCAGTAGTATAGGCGGGCAGAGGGCAGATACGCAGTATTTT	CASSIGGQRADTQYF
NA	TRBV3-1/TRBV3-2	NA	TRBJ2-5	TGTGCCAGCAGCCATGGAACGGGGGAGCAAGAGACCCAGTACTTC	CASSHGTGEQETQYF
NA	TRBV29-1	NA	TRBJ2-5	TGCAGCGTTACAGGAAAAGAGACCCAGTACTTC	CSVTGKETQYF